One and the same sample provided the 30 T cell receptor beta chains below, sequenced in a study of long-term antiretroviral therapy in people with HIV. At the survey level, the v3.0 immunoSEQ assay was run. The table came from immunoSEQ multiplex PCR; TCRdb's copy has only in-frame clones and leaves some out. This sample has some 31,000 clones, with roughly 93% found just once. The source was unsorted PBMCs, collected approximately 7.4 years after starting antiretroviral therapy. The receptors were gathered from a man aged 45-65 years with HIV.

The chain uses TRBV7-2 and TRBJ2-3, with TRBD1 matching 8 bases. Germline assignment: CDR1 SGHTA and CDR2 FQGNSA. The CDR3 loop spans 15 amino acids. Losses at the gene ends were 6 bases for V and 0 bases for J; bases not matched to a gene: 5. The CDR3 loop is CASRWTGSSTDTQYF. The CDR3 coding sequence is TGTGCCAGCAGGTGGACAGGGAGTAGCACAGATACGCAGTATTTT.

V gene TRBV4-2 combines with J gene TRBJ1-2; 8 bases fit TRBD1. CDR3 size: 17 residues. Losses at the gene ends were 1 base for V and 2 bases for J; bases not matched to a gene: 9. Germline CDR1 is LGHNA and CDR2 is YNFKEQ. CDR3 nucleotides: TGTGCCAGCAGCCAAGGGACCGGGACAGGCGACAACTATGGCTACACCTTC. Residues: CASSQGTGTGDNYGYTF.

The chain's CDR3 is CASSQGGNTGQGTTGELFF. The CDR3 DNA reads as TGCGCCAGCAGCCAAGGGGGGAACACGGGACAGGGGACCACCGGGGAGCTGTTTTTT. The V and J genes are TRBV4-3 and TRBJ2-2; 10 positions agree with TRBD1. Per the germline V gene, CDR1 is LGHNA and CDR2 is YSLEER. J was trimmed by 4 bases and V by 1 base; bases with no gene match: 12. There are 19 residues in the CDR3.

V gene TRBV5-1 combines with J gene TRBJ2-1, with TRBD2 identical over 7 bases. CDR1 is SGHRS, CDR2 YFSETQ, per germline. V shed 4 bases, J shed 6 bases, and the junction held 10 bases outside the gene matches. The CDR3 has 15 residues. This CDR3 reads CASSPAGRGSNEQFF. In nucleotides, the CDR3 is TGCGCCAGCAGCCCCGCTGGGCGGGGGAGCAATGAGCAGTTCTTC.

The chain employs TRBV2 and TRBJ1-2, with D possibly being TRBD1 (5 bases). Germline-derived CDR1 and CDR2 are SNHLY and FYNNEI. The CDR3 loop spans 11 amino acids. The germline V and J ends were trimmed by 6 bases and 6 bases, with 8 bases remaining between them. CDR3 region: CASSGTDGYTF. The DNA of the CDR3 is TGTGCCAGCAGCGGGACGGATGGCTACACCTTC.

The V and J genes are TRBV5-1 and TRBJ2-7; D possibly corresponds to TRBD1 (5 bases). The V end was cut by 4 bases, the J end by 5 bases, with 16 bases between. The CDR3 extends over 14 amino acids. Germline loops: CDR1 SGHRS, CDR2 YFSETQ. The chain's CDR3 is CASSLGARDNEQYF. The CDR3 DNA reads TGCGCCAGCAGCCTAGGGGCGCGCGACAACGAGCAGTACTTC.

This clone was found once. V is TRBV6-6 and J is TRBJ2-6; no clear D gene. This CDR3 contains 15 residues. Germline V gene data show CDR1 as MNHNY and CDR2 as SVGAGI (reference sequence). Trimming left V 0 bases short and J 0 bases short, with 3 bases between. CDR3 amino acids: CASSYSRSGANVLTF. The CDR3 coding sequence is TGTGCCAGCAGTTACTCACGCTCTGGGGCCAACGTCCTGACTTTC.

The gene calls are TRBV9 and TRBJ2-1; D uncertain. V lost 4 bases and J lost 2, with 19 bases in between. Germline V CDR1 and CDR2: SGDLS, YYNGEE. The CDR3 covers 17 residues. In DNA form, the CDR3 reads TGTGCCAGCAGCTCCCAGACGGGTTGGCAGACCTACAATGAGCAGTTCTTC. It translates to CASSSQTGWQTYNEQFF.

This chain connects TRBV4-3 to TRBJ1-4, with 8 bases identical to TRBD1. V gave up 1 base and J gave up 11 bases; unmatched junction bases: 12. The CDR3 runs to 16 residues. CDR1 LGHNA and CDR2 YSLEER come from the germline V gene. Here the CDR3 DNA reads TGCGCCAGCAGCCAAGCTTCCGGGACAGGCTGGGGGAAACTGTTTTTT. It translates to CASSQASGTGWGKLFF.

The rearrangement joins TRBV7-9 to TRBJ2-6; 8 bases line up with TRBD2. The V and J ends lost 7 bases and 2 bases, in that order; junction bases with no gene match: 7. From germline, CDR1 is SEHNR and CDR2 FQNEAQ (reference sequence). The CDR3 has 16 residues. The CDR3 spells CASTSPGGAGANVLTF. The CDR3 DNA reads TGTGCCAGCACATCCCCCGGGGGGGCTGGGGCCAACGTCCTGACTTTC.

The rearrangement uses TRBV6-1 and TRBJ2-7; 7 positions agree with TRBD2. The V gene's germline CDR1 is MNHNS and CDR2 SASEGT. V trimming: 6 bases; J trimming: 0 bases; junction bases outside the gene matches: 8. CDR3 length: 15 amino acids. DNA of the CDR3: TGTGCCAGCAGGGGACCGGGGGGAGGCTCCTACGAGCAGTACTTC. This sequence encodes CASRGPGGGSYEQYF.

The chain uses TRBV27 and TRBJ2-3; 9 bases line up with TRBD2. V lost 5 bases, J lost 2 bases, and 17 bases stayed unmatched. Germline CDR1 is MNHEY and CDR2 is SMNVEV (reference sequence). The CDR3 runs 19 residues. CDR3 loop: CASSSLPPGGGDITDTQYF. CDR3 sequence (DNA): TGTGCCAGCAGTAGTTTACCCCCGGGCGGGGGGGATATCACAGATACGCAGTATTTT.

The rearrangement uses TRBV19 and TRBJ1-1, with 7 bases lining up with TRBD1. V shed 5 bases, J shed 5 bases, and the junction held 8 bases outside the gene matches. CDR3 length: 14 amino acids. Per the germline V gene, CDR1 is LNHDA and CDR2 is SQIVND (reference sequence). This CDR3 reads CASSQTTGKTEAFF. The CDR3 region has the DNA TGTGCCAGTAGTCAAACGACAGGGAAGACTGAAGCTTTCTTT.

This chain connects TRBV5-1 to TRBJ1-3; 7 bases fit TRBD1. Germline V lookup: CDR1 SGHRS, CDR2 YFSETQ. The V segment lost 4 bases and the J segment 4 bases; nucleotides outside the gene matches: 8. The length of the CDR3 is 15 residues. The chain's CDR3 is CASSEEGAIGNTIYF. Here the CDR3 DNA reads TGCGCCAGCAGCGAAGAGGGGGCCATCGGAAACACCATATATTTT.

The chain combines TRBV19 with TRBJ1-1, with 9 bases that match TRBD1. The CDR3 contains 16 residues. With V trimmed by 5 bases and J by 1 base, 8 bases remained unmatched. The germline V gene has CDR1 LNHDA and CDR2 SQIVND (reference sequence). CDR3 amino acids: CASSLGQGSPNTEAFF. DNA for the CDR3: TGTGCCAGTAGTCTCGGACAGGGGTCCCCGAACACTGAAGCTTTCTTT. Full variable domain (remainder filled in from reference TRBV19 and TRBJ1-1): DGGITQSPKYLFRKEGQNVTLSCEQNLNHDAMYWYRQDPGQGLRLIYYSQIVNDFQKGDIAEGYSVSREKKESFPLTVTSAQKNPTAFYLCASSLGQGSPNTEAFFGQGTRLTVV.

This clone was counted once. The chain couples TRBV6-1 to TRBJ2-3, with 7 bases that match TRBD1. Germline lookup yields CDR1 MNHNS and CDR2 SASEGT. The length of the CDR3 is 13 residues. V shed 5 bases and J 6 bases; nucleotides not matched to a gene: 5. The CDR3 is CASSSQGLDTQYF. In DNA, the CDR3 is TGTGCCAGCAGTTCACAGGGGCTGGATACGCAGTATTTT.

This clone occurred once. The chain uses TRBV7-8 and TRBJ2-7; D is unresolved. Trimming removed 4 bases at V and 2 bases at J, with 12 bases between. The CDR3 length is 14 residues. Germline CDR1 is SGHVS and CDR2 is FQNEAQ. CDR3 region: CASSSGIPTYEQYF. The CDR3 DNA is TGTGCCAGCAGCTCAGGAATACCGACCTACGAGCAGTACTTC.

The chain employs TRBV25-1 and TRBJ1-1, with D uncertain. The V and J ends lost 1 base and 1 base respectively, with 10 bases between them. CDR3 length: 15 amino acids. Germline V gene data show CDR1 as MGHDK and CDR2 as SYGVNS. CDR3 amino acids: CASSESGVWNTEAFF. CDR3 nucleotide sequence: TGTGCCAGCAGTGAATCCGGGGTTTGGAACACTGAAGCTTTCTTT.

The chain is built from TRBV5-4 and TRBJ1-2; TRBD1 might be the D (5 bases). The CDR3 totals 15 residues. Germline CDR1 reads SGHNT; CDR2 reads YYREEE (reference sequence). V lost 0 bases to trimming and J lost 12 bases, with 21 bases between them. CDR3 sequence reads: CASSLDNAAAGLHTF. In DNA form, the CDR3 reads TGTGCCAGCAGCTTGGACAACGCCGCCGCAGGGTTACACACCTTC.

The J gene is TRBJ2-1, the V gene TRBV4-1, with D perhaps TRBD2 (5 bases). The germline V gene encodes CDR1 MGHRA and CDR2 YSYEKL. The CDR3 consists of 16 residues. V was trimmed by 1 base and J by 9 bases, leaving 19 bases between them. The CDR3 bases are TGCGCCAGCAGCCAAGCGGAGGACTCGCTGCTGGGTGAGCAGTTCTTC. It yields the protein CASSQAEDSLLGEQFF.

The CDR3 region has the DNA TGTGCCAGCAGCTTAGGTCCTTTGAACACTGAAGCTTTCTTT. Translated: CASSLGPLNTEAFF. The rearrangement links TRBV7-3 to TRBJ1-1; D ambiguous. The CDR3 contains 14 residues. Trimming stripped 2 bases from V and 0 bases from J, with 7 bases between. Germline CDR1 SGHTA, CDR2 FQGTGA.

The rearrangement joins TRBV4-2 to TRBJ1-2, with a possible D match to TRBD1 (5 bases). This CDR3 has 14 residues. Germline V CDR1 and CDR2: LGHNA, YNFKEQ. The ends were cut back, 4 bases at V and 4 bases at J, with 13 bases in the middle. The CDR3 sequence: CASSPSTEAYGYTF. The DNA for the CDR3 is TGTGCCAGCAGCCCCTCGACAGAAGCCTATGGCTACACCTTC.

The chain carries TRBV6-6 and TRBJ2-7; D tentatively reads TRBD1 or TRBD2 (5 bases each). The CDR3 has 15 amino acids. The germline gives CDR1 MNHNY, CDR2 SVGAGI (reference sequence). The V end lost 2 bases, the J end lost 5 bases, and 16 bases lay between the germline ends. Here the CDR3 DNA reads TGTGCCAGCAGTTACCAGGGACGGATGGTCGACGAGCAGTACTTC. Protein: CASSYQGRMVDEQYF.

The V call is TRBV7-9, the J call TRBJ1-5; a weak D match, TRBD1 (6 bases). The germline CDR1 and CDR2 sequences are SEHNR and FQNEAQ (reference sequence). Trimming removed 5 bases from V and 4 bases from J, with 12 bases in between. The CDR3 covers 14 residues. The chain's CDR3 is CASSTDSRNQPQHF. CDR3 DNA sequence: TGTGCCAGCAGCACGGACAGCAGGAATCAGCCCCAGCATTTT.

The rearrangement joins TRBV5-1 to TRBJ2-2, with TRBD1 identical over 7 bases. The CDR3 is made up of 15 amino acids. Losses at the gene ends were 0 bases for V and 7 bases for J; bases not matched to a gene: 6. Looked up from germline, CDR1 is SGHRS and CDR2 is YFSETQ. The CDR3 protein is CASSLATGLGGELFF. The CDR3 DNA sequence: TGCGCCAGCAGCTTGGCGACAGGGCTAGGCGGGGAGCTGTTTTTT. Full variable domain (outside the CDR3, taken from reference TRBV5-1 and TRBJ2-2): KAGVTQTPRYLIKTRGQQVTLSCSPISGHRSVSWYQQTPGQGLQFLFEYFSETQRNKGNFPGRFSGRQFSNSRSEMNVSTLELGDSALYLCASSLATGLGGELFFGEGSRLTVL.

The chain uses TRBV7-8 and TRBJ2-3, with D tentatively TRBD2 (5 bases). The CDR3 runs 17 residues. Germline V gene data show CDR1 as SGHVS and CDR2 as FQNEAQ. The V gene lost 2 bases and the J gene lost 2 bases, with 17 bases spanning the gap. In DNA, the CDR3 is TGTGCCAGCAGCTTATGGGAGAGGGTGGTACCCACAGATACGCAGTATTTT. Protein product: CASSLWERVVPTDTQYF.

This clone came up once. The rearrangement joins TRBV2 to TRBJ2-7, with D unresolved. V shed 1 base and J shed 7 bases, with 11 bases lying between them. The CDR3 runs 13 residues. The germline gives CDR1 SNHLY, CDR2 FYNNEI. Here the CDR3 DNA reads TGTGCCAGCAGTGAAGTCCCCTTAGGGGAGCAGTACTTC. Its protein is CASSEVPLGEQYF.

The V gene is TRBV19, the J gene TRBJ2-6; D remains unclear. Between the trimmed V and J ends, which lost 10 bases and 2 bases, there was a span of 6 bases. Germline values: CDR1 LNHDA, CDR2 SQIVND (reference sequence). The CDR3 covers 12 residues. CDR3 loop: CATDPGANVLTF. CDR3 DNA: TGTGCCACTGACCCTGGGGCCAACGTCCTGACTTTC.

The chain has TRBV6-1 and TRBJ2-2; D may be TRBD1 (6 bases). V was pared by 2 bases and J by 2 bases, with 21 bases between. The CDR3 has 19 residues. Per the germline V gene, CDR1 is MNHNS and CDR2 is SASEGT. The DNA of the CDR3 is TGTGCCAGCAGTGAACATCGATATGGGACATCCTTTAACACCGGGGAGCTGTTTTTT. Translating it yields CASSEHRYGTSFNTGELFF.

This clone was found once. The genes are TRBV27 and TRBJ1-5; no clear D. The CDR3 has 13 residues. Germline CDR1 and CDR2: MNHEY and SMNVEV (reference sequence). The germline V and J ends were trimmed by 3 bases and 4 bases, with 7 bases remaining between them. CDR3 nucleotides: TGTGCCAGCAGTTTTGAGGTGAATCAGCCCCAGCATTTT. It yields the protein CASSFEVNQPQHF.